The 25 T cell receptor beta chains below were found in one sample sequenced in a study of cytomegalovirus exposure and HLA in healthy donors. The primer mix had 60 Vbeta and 13 Jbeta primers. Measured with immunoSEQ multiplex PCR; TCRdb has only the in-frame clones, and not every one. The repertoire holds around 94,000 clones, with approximately 66% as singletons. The sequencing sample was made of PBMCs. The receptors were gathered from a man younger than 45 in good health and CMV-seronegative.

This clone appeared a few times. This chain links TRBV18 with TRBJ2-2, with 8 bases that match TRBD1. This CDR3 contains 16 residues. The germline V gene encodes CDR1 KGHSH and CDR2 LQKENI. Trimming took 4 bases from V and 1 from J; bases not matched to a gene: 5. CDR3 sequence (DNA): TGTGCCAGCTCACGTGGCGGGACAGGGAACACCGGGGAGCTGTTTTTT. Amino acids: CASSRGGTGNTGELFF. Complete variable domain (other parts from reference TRBV18 and TRBJ2-2): NAGVMQNPRHLVRRRGQEARLRCSPMKGHSHVYWYRQLPEEGLKFMVYLQKENIIDESGMPKERFSAEFPKEGPSILRIQQVVRGDSAAYFCASSRGGTGNTGELFFGEGSRLTVL.

The rearrangement joins TRBV28 to TRBJ2-7, with TRBD2 identical over 8 bases. V was pared by 5 bases and J by 5 bases, with 14 bases of the junction left unmatched. Germline V gene sequence: CDR1 MDHEN, CDR2 SYDVKM. The CDR3 has 16 residues. This CDR3 reads CASSGTGGRRSDEQYF. The CDR3 DNA follows: TGTGCCAGCAGTGGGACTGGCGGGAGGCGGAGCGACGAGCAGTACTTC.

The chain recombines TRBV6-6 with TRBJ2-7, with unresolved D. The CDR3 covers 15 residues. CDR1 is MNHNY and CDR2 is SVGAGI in the germline V gene (reference sequence). Trimming removed 6 bases at V and 6 bases at J, with 21 bases between. The CDR3 region is CASRTSGFLVLEQYF. CDR3 DNA: TGTGCCAGCAGGACTTCCGGATTTTTAGTACTCGAGCAGTACTTC.

This clone appeared a few times. Mismatch with germline at one junction end may stem from a read error. The V gene is TRBV7-3, the J gene TRBJ2-3, with D tentatively TRBD2 (5 bases). The V gene's germline CDR1 is SGHTA and CDR2 FQGTGA. The CDR3 consists of 15 residues. The CDR3 loop reads CSSSLTISSTDTQYF. Written as DNA, the CDR3 is TGTTCCAGCAGCTTGACTATCTCTAGCACAGATACGCAGTATTTT.

In its sample, this clone was seen a few times. The rearrangement links TRBV5-8 to TRBJ2-7, with D perhaps TRBD2 (6 bases). The CDR3 has 12 residues. The germline gives CDR1 SGHTS, CDR2 YDEGEE. Trimming took 4 bases from V and 6 from J, leaving 11 bases between them. The CDR3 DNA is TGTGCCAGCAGCGCGGGACTCGCCGAGCAGTACTTC. Translating it yields CASSAGLAEQYF.

V usage is TRBV14 and J usage is TRBJ1-1; weak D call: TRBD1 (5 bases). V lost 4 bases and J lost 2, with 11 bases in between. The CDR3 loop spans 14 amino acids. Germline-derived CDR1 and CDR2 are SGHDN and FVKESK. Written as DNA, the CDR3 is TGTGCCAGCAGCCTACAGACAGTCAACACTGAAGCTTTCTTT. This codes for CASSLQTVNTEAFF.

The rearrangement links TRBV21-1 to TRBJ2-2; the listed D gene, TRBD2, was not tested against the DNA. TRBV21-1 is tagged as a pseudogene. CDR3 length equals 13 residues. The CDR3, as DNA: TGTGCCAGCACGAACAACGGGGGCGGGGAGCTGTTTTTT. This codes for CASTNNGGGELFF.

The chain combines TRBV15 with TRBJ1-2; D call uncertain. Trimming removed 4 bases at V and 7 bases at J, with 10 bases between. This CDR3 has 12 residues. CDR1 is LNHNV, CDR2 YYDKDF, per germline (reference sequence). CDR3 coding DNA: TGTGCCACCAGCAAAGGAGGGTTTGGCTACACCTTC. Protein product: CATSKGGFGYTF.

The CDR3 here is CASSFAGQVNTEAFF. CDR3 sequence (DNA): TGTGCCAGCAGCTTTGCGGGACAGGTGAACACTGAAGCTTTCTTT. This sequence joins TRBV11-2 and TRBJ1-1, with 8 nucleotides matching TRBD1. The V gene's germline CDR1 is SGHAT and CDR2 FQNNGV. Trimming removed 3 bases from V and 0 bases from J; junction bases left unmatched: 3. CDR3 size: 15 residues. The whole variable domain, remainder taken from reference TRBV11-2 and TRBJ1-1, is EAGVAQSPRYKIIEKRQSVAFWCNPISGHATLYWYQQILGQGPKLLIQFQNNGVVDDSQLPKDRFSAERLKGVDSTLKIQPAKLEDSAVYLCASSFAGQVNTEAFFGQGTRLTVV.

The genes are TRBV27 and TRBJ2-7, with 10 bases identical to TRBD1. The CDR3 is made up of 16 amino acids. Germline CDR1 reads MNHEY; CDR2 reads SMNVEV (reference sequence). The J segment lost 2 bases and the V segment lost 3 bases, leaving 7 bases of the junction unmatched. In DNA form, the CDR3 reads TGTGCCAGCAGTTTCGGACAGGGGGTTGCCCCCTACGAGCAGTACTTC. Translation: CASSFGQGVAPYEQYF.

This clone was recorded only once. The rearrangement joins TRBV7-6 to TRBJ2-7; no clear D. Trimming stripped 0 bases from V and 4 bases from J, with 7 bases between. The CDR3 is 13 residues long. CDR1 and CDR2 from the germline V gene are SGHVS and FNYEAQ. The CDR3 sequence is CASSLADSYEQYF. DNA for the CDR3: TGTGCCAGCAGCTTAGCTGACTCATACGAGCAGTACTTC.

This clone was seen a single time. This chain uses TRBV18 with TRBJ1-5; D gene ambiguous. The length of the CDR3 is 14 residues. The germline V gene has CDR1 KGHSH and CDR2 LQKENI. Between the trimmed V and J ends, which lost 3 bases and 3 bases, there was a span of 9 bases. For the CDR3, the DNA is TGTGCCAGCTCACCTGGACGGGACAATCAGCCCCAGCATTTT. Its translation: CASSPGRDNQPQHF.

The chain joins TRBV15 to TRBJ2-7; the match to TRBD1 covers 11 bases. The CDR3 spans 16 residues. V shed 0 bases, J shed 4 bases, and the junction held 5 bases outside the gene matches. Germline loops: CDR1 LNHNV, CDR2 YYDKDF (reference sequence). The CDR3 sequence: CATSRDSGTGGYEQYF. The CDR3 coding sequence is TGTGCCACCAGCAGAGATTCCGGGACAGGGGGGTACGAGCAGTACTTC.

Written as DNA, the CDR3 is TGTGCCAGCAGTTTATCTACAAGAAACCACGAGCAGTACTTC. It translates to CASSLSTRNHEQYF. V and J are TRBV27 and TRBJ2-7; D is uncertain. In germline, CDR1 is MNHEY, CDR2 SMNVEV (reference sequence). Between the trimmed V and J ends, which lost 0 bases and 5 bases, there was a span of 11 bases. The CDR3 has 14 amino acids.

V usage is TRBV5-4 and J usage is TRBJ2-7; no definite D call. The CDR3 is 17 amino acids. Trimming pared 4 bases from V and 1 base from J, leaving 21 bases between. In germline, CDR1 is SGHNT, CDR2 YYREEE (reference sequence). CDR3 DNA sequence: TGTGCCAGCAGCGTTGCGGTTTTTCCCGGCGATTCCTACGAGCAGTACTTC. Encoded protein: CASSVAVFPGDSYEQYF.

The chain links TRBV10-3 to TRBJ1-2; 8 bases agree with TRBD1. The trim removed 7 bases at V and 8 bases at J, leaving 12 bases unmatched. CDR1 is ENHRY, CDR2 SYGVKD, per germline. The CDR3 has 14 amino acids. Here the CDR3 DNA reads TGTGCCATCAATCTCTCAGGGGGCTTTGGGGGCTACACCTTC. This encodes CAINLSGGFGGYTF.

The rearrangement uses TRBV12-2 and TRBJ2-7; the table's D call, TRBD1, was not checked against the DNA. TRBV12-2 is noted as a pseudogene. This CDR3 is built from 15 residues. The CDR3 DNA follows: TGTGCAAGTCGCTTAGAGGGGACAGAGTACTACGAGCAGTACTTC. This encodes CASRLEGTEYYEQYF.

The V call is TRBV27, the J call TRBJ2-1, with 10 bases aligning to TRBD2. The CDR3 covers 15 residues. Germline V gene data show CDR1 as MNHEY and CDR2 as SMNVEV (reference sequence). The V segment lost 3 bases and the J segment 7 bases; nucleotides outside the gene matches: 6. CDR3 protein: CASSLLAGERNEQFF. CDR3 coding DNA: TGTGCCAGCAGTTTGCTAGCGGGAGAGAGGAATGAGCAGTTCTTC.

This clone was seen a few times. The V call is TRBV7-9, the J call TRBJ2-1; tentatively, D is TRBD1 (6 bases). The CDR3 spans 15 residues. The germline V gene encodes CDR1 SEHNR and CDR2 FQNEAQ (reference sequence). Trimming left V 7 bases short and J 8 bases short, with 21 bases between. The DNA of the CDR3 is TGTGCCAGCAACAAAGGACAGACCACTTTCCATGAGCAGTTCTTC. This encodes CASNKGQTTFHEQFF.

The V and J genes are TRBV27 and TRBJ2-3; TRBD1 matches at 7 bases. J lost 1 base, V lost 8 bases, and 6 bases had no gene match. Looked up from germline, CDR1 is MNHEY and CDR2 is SMNVEV (reference sequence). The CDR3 extends over 14 amino acids. CDR3 coding DNA: TGTGCCAGCGATTCCGGGACAGGCACAGATACGCAGTATTTT. This translates into CASDSGTGTDTQYF.

The J gene is TRBJ2-5, the V gene TRBV19; D is perhaps TRBD2 (6 bases). The CDR3 spans 17 residues. CDR1 and CDR2 from the germline V gene are LNHDA and SQIVND (reference sequence). The germline V and J ends were trimmed by 5 bases and 5 bases, with 24 bases remaining between them. The CDR3 DNA reads as TGTGCCAGTAGTCCGTTTGGCGGGTGGACCGGAGGGGAGACCCAGTACTTC. This translates into CASSPFGGWTGGETQYF.

This chain connects TRBV11-2 to TRBJ1-4, with 8 bases that match TRBD1. V lost 5 bases and J lost 10; bases outside the gene matches: 6. The CDR3 consists of 13 residues. Germline assignment: CDR1 SGHAT and CDR2 FQNNGV. This CDR3 is CASSPDRAGKLFF. The CDR3 DNA reads as TGTGCCAGCAGCCCGGACAGGGCCGGAAAACTGTTTTTT.

The CDR3 is CASRGLAGLGGIQYF. CDR3 coding DNA: TGCGCCAGCCGAGGACTAGCGGGACTGGGGGGCATTCAGTACTTC. J is TRBJ2-4 and V is TRBV10-1; TRBD2 aligns across 12 bases. Germline CDR1 is WNHNN and CDR2 is SYGVQD (reference sequence). The CDR3 length is 15 residues. Germline trimming cut 8 bases from V and 9 bases from J; bases unmatched to any gene: 11.

The rearrangement links TRBV10-3 to TRBJ1-5; TRBD1 matches at 9 bases. From germline, CDR1 is ENHRY and CDR2 SYGVKD. The length of the CDR3 is 13 residues. After removal of 8 bases from V and 7 bases from J, the junction contained 6 bases not matched to a gene. The CDR3 loop reads CAISWDRDQPQHF. The CDR3 bases are TGTGCCATCTCTTGGGACAGGGACCAGCCCCAGCATTTT.

This chain joins TRBV15 and TRBJ1-6; D call uncertain. This CDR3 comprises 15 residues. V lost 4 bases and J lost 5, with 12 bases in between. Germline CDR1 LNHNV, CDR2 YYDKDF (reference sequence). CDR3 DNA sequence: TGTGCCACCAGCATCCGGACTGACAATAATTCACCCCTCCACTTT. Residues: CATSIRTDNNSPLHF.